The 20 T cell receptor beta chains given below trace back to one sample, sequenced in a study of CD8+ T cells in alopecia areata. TCR sequencing used cDNA made by reverse transcription of extracted RNA. The data were produced by immunoSEQ multiplex PCR, yet TCRdb's version contains in-frame clones alone and is incomplete. The sample has 85,000 to 110,000 clones; 55% are singletons. Sequenced sample: CD4+ T cells sorted from blood. These receptor sequences come from a human donor in good health.

V gene TRBV5-1 combines with J gene TRBJ2-2; 11 bases line up with TRBD1. V gave up 4 bases and J gave up 5 bases; unmatched junction bases: 4. Per the germline V gene, CDR1 is SGHRS and CDR2 is YFSETQ. The CDR3 loop spans 15 amino acids. The CDR3 protein is CASSPGQGVTGELFF. The CDR3 DNA is TGCGCCAGCAGCCCGGGACAGGGGGTGACCGGGGAGCTGTTTTTT.

In its sample, this clone was seen a few times. The chain has TRBV30 and TRBJ1-2; tentatively, D is TRBD1 (6 bases). V lost 2 bases, J lost 9 bases, and 13 bases lay in between. CDR1 is GTSNPN, CDR2 SVGIG, per germline (reference sequence). The CDR3 covers 12 residues. The DNA for the CDR3 is TGTGCCTGGAGTACCAACAGGGAACGCTACACCTTC. It encodes CAWSTNRERYTF.

The CDR3 DNA reads TGTGCCAGCACCCCGGGGACAGGGGGCGTGCGTGCTGAAGCTTTCTTT. Encoded protein: CASTPGTGGVRAEAFF. The rearrangement uses TRBV28 and TRBJ1-1; 12 positions agree with TRBD1. V trimming: 7 bases; J trimming: 6 bases; junction bases outside the gene matches: 12. This CDR3 contains 16 residues. Looked up from germline, CDR1 is MDHEN and CDR2 is SYDVKM.

This clone has a single count. The chain joins TRBV2 to TRBJ1-2, with 7 bases fitting TRBD1. The CDR3 has 14 amino acids. Per germline, CDR1 SNHLY and CDR2 FYNNEI. J was trimmed by 4 bases and V by 6 bases; bases with no gene match: 8. The CDR3, as DNA: TGTGCCAGCAGAGAACAGGGGTCTCCCTATGGCTACACCTTC. This sequence encodes CASREQGSPYGYTF.

The chain combines TRBV6-6 with TRBJ1-2, with no clear D. Trimming removed 2 bases at V and 8 bases at J, with 12 bases between. Per the germline V gene, CDR1 is MNHNY and CDR2 is SVGAGI (reference sequence). The CDR3 has 13 amino acids. The CDR3 DNA is TGTGCCAGCAGTTACGTTGAGAACGGGGGCTACACCTTC. Protein sequence: CASSYVENGGYTF.

V usage is TRBV10-3 and J usage is TRBJ1-1, with D possibly TRBD1 on 5 matching bases. This CDR3 region has 15 residues. Trimming left V 8 bases short and J 1 base short, with 17 bases between. From germline, CDR1 is ENHRY and CDR2 SYGVKD. This CDR3 reads CAISFKAGGNTEAFF. The CDR3 DNA is TGTGCCATCTCGTTTAAGGCGGGGGGGAACACTGAAGCTTTCTTT.

The rearrangement joins TRBV7-2 to TRBJ2-1; 7 bases are a match to TRBD2. The ends lost 7 bases at V and 8 bases at J; junction bases unmatched: 8. Germline V lookup: CDR1 SGHTA, CDR2 FQGNSA. The CDR3 is 13 amino acids. The CDR3 loop is CASKRGLIDEQFF. For the CDR3, the DNA is TGTGCCAGCAAGCGGGGCCTCATCGATGAGCAGTTCTTC.

This clone was counted only a few times. V gene TRBV6-5 combines with J gene TRBJ1-3; no reliable D call. CDR3 length: 15 amino acids. V lost 8 bases and J lost 3, with 17 bases in between. Germline CDR1 reads MNHEY; CDR2 reads SVGAGI. Written as DNA, the CDR3 is TGTGCCAGCCACTCTCTCGGAATGCGTGGAAACACCATATATTTT. Amino acids: CASHSLGMRGNTIYF.

The genes are TRBV5-1 and TRBJ2-1; 12 positions match TRBD2. CDR3 length: 19 amino acids. J was trimmed by 0 bases and V by 4 bases; bases with no gene match: 11. The germline V gene has CDR1 SGHRS and CDR2 YFSETQ. CDR3 amino acids: CASSATGTSGSSSYNEQFF. CDR3 sequence (DNA): TGCGCCAGCAGCGCAACCGGGACTAGCGGGTCGAGCTCCTACAATGAGCAGTTCTTC.

In its sample, this clone was seen a few times. The rearrangement links TRBV15 to TRBJ2-3; D gene ambiguous. V was pared by 0 bases and J by 7 bases, with 5 bases between. The CDR3 runs 12 residues. The germline V gene encodes CDR1 LNHNV and CDR2 YYDKDF (reference sequence). This CDR3 is CATSRDVHTQYF. The CDR3 bases are TGTGCCACCAGCAGAGATGTACATACGCAGTATTTT.

The chain joins TRBV29-1 to TRBJ2-1; a weak D match, TRBD1 (5 bases). This CDR3 has 11 amino acids. Trimming removed 7 bases at V and 8 bases at J, with 12 bases between. Germline V gene data show CDR1 as SQVTM and CDR2 as ANQGSEA. In DNA, the CDR3 is TGCAGCGGATTAGGGGTCGATGAGCAGTTCTTC. It translates to CSGLGVDEQFF.

As concerns this clone: The junction and the germline gene differ at one end; a read error may be behind it. The chain employs TRBV4-1 and TRBJ1-5, with 7 bases fitting TRBD1. This CDR3 comprises 17 residues. From germline, CDR1 is MGHRA and CDR2 YSYEKL. CDR3 in DNA: TGCGCCAGCAGCCCCCTCCCTAAGGGGGCTAGCGATCAGCCCCAGCATTTT. It yields the protein CASSPLPKGASDQPQHF.

The chain uses TRBV29-1 and TRBJ1-1; possibly TRBD1 for D (6 bases). Trimming shortened V by 4 bases and J by 5 bases, and 11 bases separated the two germline ends. Germline values: CDR1 SQVTM, CDR2 ANQGSEA. CDR3 length equals 12 residues. The CDR3 bases are TGCAGCGTTGTAGGGGGGATAACTGAAGCTTTCTTT. Its translation is CSVVGGITEAFF.

The chain uses TRBV11-1 and TRBJ2-3; 11 bases agree with TRBD2. The V and J ends lost 6 bases and 2 bases, in that order; junction bases with no gene match: 1. The CDR3 loop spans 14 amino acids. Germline loops: CDR1 SGHAT, CDR2 FQDESV (reference sequence). The DNA for the CDR3 is TGTGCCAGCAGACTAGCGGGGGCCACAGATACGCAGTATTTT. Protein: CASRLAGATDTQYF.

The chain has TRBV27 and TRBJ2-5, with D possibly being TRBD1 or TRBD2 (6 bases each). Trimming left V 6 bases short and J 5 bases short, with 22 bases between. Germline V gene sequence: CDR1 MNHEY, CDR2 SMNVEV (reference sequence). The CDR3 length is 16 residues. CDR3 sequence reads: CASSIIGGLGGETQYF. The CDR3 DNA reads TGTGCCAGCAGCATCATCGGGGGCCTCGGTGGGGAGACCCAGTACTTC.

The chain has TRBV28 and TRBJ2-1; TRBD2 aligns across 9 bases. The CDR3 runs 16 residues. With 4 bases clipped from V and 1 base from J, the junction kept 5 bases outside the gene matches. Germline-derived CDR1 and CDR2 are MDHEN and SYDVKM. CDR3 amino acids: CASSSSGGPSYNEQFF. The CDR3 DNA follows: TGTGCCAGCAGTTCGAGCGGGGGGCCTTCCTACAATGAGCAGTTCTTC.

This clone was seen only a few times. This chain joins TRBV19 and TRBJ2-3; TRBD1 matches at 8 bases. V trimming: 9 bases; J trimming: 10 bases; junction bases outside the gene matches: 12. Germline CDR1 reads LNHDA; CDR2 reads SQIVND (reference sequence). CDR3 size: 13 residues. The CDR3 coding sequence is TGTGCCAGCAAGGACCAGGGGGCGAGCGCGCAGTATTTT. Encoded protein: CASKDQGASAQYF.

The V call is TRBV30, the J call TRBJ2-7; TRBD1 or TRBD2 may be the D gene (5 bases each). Trimming left V 3 bases short and J 3 bases short, with 15 bases between. CDR3 size: 14 residues. Germline V gives CDR1 GTSNPN, CDR2 SVGIG (reference sequence). The CDR3 nucleotides read TGTGCCTGGAGGGCTGGGGGACCGGTCTACGAGCAGTACTTC. It specifies CAWRAGGPVYEQYF.

The genes are TRBV7-9 and TRBJ2-6, with D perhaps matching TRBD1 (6 bases). Germline-derived CDR1 and CDR2 are SEHNR and FQNEAQ (reference sequence). The CDR3 runs 16 residues. V shed 5 bases and J shed 2 bases, with 13 bases lying between them. The CDR3 coding sequence is TGTGCCAGCAGCCGGACCAGGGGAACTGGGGCCAACGTCCTGACTTTC. This gives the protein CASSRTRGTGANVLTF.

This clone turned up a few times. This rearrangement joins TRBV25-1 to TRBJ2-5; TRBD1 agrees at 7 bases. The CDR3 runs 14 residues. Germline V gives CDR1 MGHDK, CDR2 SYGVNS. With 9 bases clipped from V and 2 bases from J, the junction kept 9 bases outside the gene matches. CDR3 residues: CASTTTGWQETQYF. Written as DNA, the CDR3 is TGTGCCAGTACGACGACAGGGTGGCAAGAGACCCAGTACTTC.